These 3 T cell receptor beta chains were all obtained from the same sample, sequenced in a study of cytomegalovirus exposure and HLA in healthy donors. Amplification used 60 Vbeta primers and 13 Jbeta primers. Libraries were prepared by immunoSEQ multiplex PCR; TCRdb keeps only in-frame clonotypes and omits some of them. The data show approximately 190,000 clones, 75% to 90% seen once. Sample: PBMCs. These receptors originate from a young man in good health and CMV-seronegative.

The genes are TRBV5-1 and TRBJ2-3; 14 bases line up with TRBD2. The germline V gene has CDR1 SGHRS and CDR2 YFSETQ. The V gene end was trimmed by 0 bases and the J gene end by 5 bases; junction bases not matched to a gene: 8. The CDR3 consists of 18 residues. CDR3 residues: CASSLGLAGGQLGDTQYF. The CDR3 region has the DNA TGCGCCAGCAGCTTGGGACTAGCGGGGGGGCAGTTGGGAGATACGCAGTATTTT.

The V call is TRBV2, the J call TRBJ1-1; no firm D call. The length of the CDR3 is 13 residues. CDR1 and CDR2 from the germline V gene are SNHLY and FYNNEI. V was pared by 4 bases and J by 0 bases, with 6 bases between. CDR3 amino acids: CASSAQVNTEAFF. As DNA, the CDR3 is TGTGCCAGCAGTGCCCAGGTGAACACTGAAGCTTTCTTT.

CDR3 nucleotide sequence: TGTGCCAGCAGTCCAATACAGGGCCTGAACACTGAAGCTTTCTTT. This sequence encodes CASSPIQGLNTEAFF. The J gene is TRBJ1-1, the V gene TRBV27; TRBD1 is a possible D gene (6 bases). With 5 bases removed from V and 0 bases from J, the gap between germline ends came to 13 bases. Germline V gene lookup returns CDR1 MNHEY and CDR2 SMNVEV (reference sequence). There are 15 residues in the CDR3.